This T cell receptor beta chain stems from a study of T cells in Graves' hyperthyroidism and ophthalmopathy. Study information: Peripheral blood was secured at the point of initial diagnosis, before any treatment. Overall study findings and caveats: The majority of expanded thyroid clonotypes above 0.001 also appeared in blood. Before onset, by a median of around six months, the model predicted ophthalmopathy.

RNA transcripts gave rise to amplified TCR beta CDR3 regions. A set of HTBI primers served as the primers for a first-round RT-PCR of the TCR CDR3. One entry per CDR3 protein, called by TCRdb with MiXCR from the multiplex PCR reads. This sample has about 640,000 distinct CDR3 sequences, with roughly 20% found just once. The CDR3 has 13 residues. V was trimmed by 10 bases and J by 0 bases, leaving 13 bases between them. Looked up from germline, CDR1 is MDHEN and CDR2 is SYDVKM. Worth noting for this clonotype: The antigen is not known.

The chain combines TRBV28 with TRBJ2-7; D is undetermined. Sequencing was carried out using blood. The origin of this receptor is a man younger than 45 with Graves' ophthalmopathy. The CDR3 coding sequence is TGTGCCACCACCCGAGCCAGCTCCTACGAGCAGTACTTC. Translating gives CATTRASSYEQYF.